The next 26 T cell receptor beta chains were all read from a single sample in a study of shared clonotypes between healthy human individuals (dated by TCRdb to about 2020). CD8 naive samples consisted of CD45RO-negative cells that were positively selected for CCR7, yielding a CD45RA+CCR7+ population without TemRA cells. Libraries were built with the immunoSEQ multiplex PCR assay. TCRdb took this table from immuneACCESS and kept in-frame rearrangements with V and J called. Such tables lack part of the clones; where checked against another copy, unresolved V genes explain under half of the gap, and the rest is unexplained. This sample is represented by just over 2,000,000 clones; approximately 94% of them were singletons. Of the sample, 0.85% to 1.2% is held by the ten largest clones. Sequenced sample: naive CD8+ T cells sorted from blood. Interpreted using the paper, the cell subset or site label stands for: CD45RA+CCR7+. These receptors were obtained from a man aged 18 to 35 in good health.

The rearrangement uses TRBV10-1 and TRBJ2-3; 8 bases agree with TRBD2. V lost 3 bases, J lost 1 base, and 6 bases stayed unmatched. The CDR3 has 16 amino acids. Germline CDR1 is WNHNN and CDR2 is SYGVQD (reference sequence). The CDR3 coding sequence is TGCGCCAGCAGTGATTCGGGACTAGGAGGCACAGATACGCAGTATTTT. It encodes CASSDSGLGGTDTQYF.

The chain joins TRBV6-1 to TRBJ1-4, with TRBD1 as a possible D gene (6 bases). Trimming removed 6 bases at V and 6 bases at J, with 14 bases between. The CDR3 runs to 14 residues. CDR1 is MNHNS and CDR2 is SASEGT in the germline V gene. CDR3 DNA: TGTGCCAGCAGGAGACGGGACAATCATGAAAAACTGTTTTTT. Translation gives CASRRRDNHEKLFF.

The genes are TRBV9 and TRBJ1-2, with D possibly being TRBD1 (6 bases). CDR1 is SGDLS and CDR2 is YYNGEE in the germline V gene. Trimming pared 3 bases from V and 0 bases from J, leaving 15 bases between. The CDR3 sequence is 16 residues long. The CDR3 protein is CASSAQLTGANYGYTF. As DNA, the CDR3 is TGTGCCAGCAGCGCCCAGCTGACAGGAGCTAACTATGGCTACACCTTC.

This chain connects TRBV4-3 to TRBJ2-7; D is unclear. CDR1 LGHNA and CDR2 YSLEER come from the germline V gene. The CDR3 is 14 residues long. V lost 0 bases and J 1 base, leaving 7 bases between the germline ends. This chain's CDR3 is CASSQERGSYEQYF. CDR3 in DNA: TGCGCCAGCAGCCAAGAGCGTGGATCCTACGAGCAGTACTTC.

The V and J genes are TRBV11-1 and TRBJ1-6, with 9 bases identical to TRBD1. The J segment lost 0 bases and the V segment lost 5 bases, leaving 5 bases of the junction unmatched. The CDR3 length is 17 residues. Germline V gene lookup returns CDR1 SGHAT and CDR2 FQDESV (reference sequence). As DNA, the CDR3 is TGTGCCAGCAGCATACAGGGGGCAAGCTCCTATAATTCACCCCTCCACTTT. This codes for CASSIQGASSYNSPLHF.

J is TRBJ2-2 and V is TRBV7-9, with 11 bases matching TRBD2. The CDR3 runs to 15 residues. Germline V gene lookup returns CDR1 SEHNR and CDR2 FQNEAQ (reference sequence). J was trimmed by 6 bases and V by 5 bases; bases with no gene match: 5. The CDR3 sequence is CASSLLAGGAGELFF. CDR3 in DNA: TGTGCCAGCAGCCTTCTAGCGGGAGGAGCCGGGGAGCTGTTTTTT.

This clone was picked up one time. Other DNA sequences in this sample translate to the same CDR3. The genes are TRBV5-6 and TRBJ1-1; TRBD1 matches at 10 bases. The CDR3 has 15 amino acids. Trimming took 4 bases from V and 2 from J; bases not matched to a gene: 5. The germline CDR1 and CDR2 sequences are SGHDT and YYEEEE. CDR3 in DNA: TGTGCCAGCAGCCTCGGGACAGGGGTAAACACTGAAGCTTTCTTT. Translated, it gives CASSLGTGVNTEAFF.

The gene calls are TRBV5-6 and TRBJ2-1, with 9 bases lining up with TRBD2. Germline V lookup: CDR1 SGHDT, CDR2 YYEEEE. The CDR3 covers 14 residues. Trimming cost V 2 bases and J 5 bases; bases outside gene matches: 2. CDR3 sequence (DNA): TGTGCCAGCAGCTTCTTAGCGGGGGACAATGAGCAGTTCTTC. This codes for CASSFLAGDNEQFF.

A single count supports this clone. This sequence joins TRBV4-1 and TRBJ1-4; D gene uncertain. CDR3 size: 17 residues. Trimming removed 0 bases at V and 4 bases at J, with 15 bases between. CDR1 is MGHRA, CDR2 YSYEKL, per germline. The CDR3 sequence: CASSQEHPVPFNEKLFF. CDR3 bases: TGCGCCAGCAGCCAAGAACACCCGGTCCCGTTTAATGAAAAACTGTTTTTT.

This CDR3 reads CASSYSGSVYSPLHF. The CDR3 region has the DNA TGTGCCAGCAGTTACTCGGGCAGCGTGTATTCACCCCTCCACTTT. V gene TRBV6-5 combines with J gene TRBJ1-6; D uncertain. The germline V and J ends were trimmed by 0 bases and 8 bases, with 11 bases remaining between them. This CDR3 is built from 15 residues. The germline CDR1 and CDR2 sequences are MNHEY and SVGAGI.

V and J are TRBV6-6 and TRBJ2-7; D remains unclear. The CDR3 spans 11 residues. Germline V gene data show CDR1 as MNHNY and CDR2 as SVGAGI (reference sequence). Trimming left V 5 bases short and J 6 bases short, with 8 bases between. The CDR3: CASSPVGEQYF. For the CDR3, the DNA is TGTGCCAGCAGTCCGGTGGGCGAGCAGTACTTC.

The rearrangement links TRBV27 to TRBJ2-1; no firm D call. Per the germline V gene, CDR1 is MNHEY and CDR2 is SMNVEV (reference sequence). CDR3 length: 14 amino acids. The ends were cut back, 5 bases at V and 4 bases at J, with 12 bases in the middle. For the CDR3, the DNA is TGTGCCAGCAGTCCCACCCCCCATTACAATGAGCAGTTCTTC. Its protein is CASSPTPHYNEQFF.

The chain uses TRBV6-5 and TRBJ2-7; D is possibly TRBD2 (5 bases). Germline CDR1 MNHEY, CDR2 SVGAGI. This CDR3 has 15 amino acids. V was clipped by 2 bases and J by 5 bases, with 16 bases between them. The CDR3 bases are TGTGCCAGCAGTTACACGTTTACTAGTTCTGACGAGCAGTACTTC. Protein sequence: CASSYTFTSSDEQYF.

V gene TRBV27 combines with J gene TRBJ1-2, with unresolved D. Germline V gives CDR1 MNHEY, CDR2 SMNVEV (reference sequence). V lost 7 bases and J lost 10, with 13 bases in between. The CDR3 runs to 11 residues. The CDR3 sequence: CASIYSPIYTF. CDR3 nucleotide sequence: TGTGCCAGCATATACTCCCCCATCTACACCTTC.

J is TRBJ1-2 and V is TRBV6-1; D perhaps matches TRBD1 (5 bases). Germline-derived CDR1 and CDR2 are MNHNS and SASEGT. The CDR3 consists of 15 residues. The ends were cut back, 1 base at V and 8 bases at J, with 17 bases in the middle. In DNA, the CDR3 is TGTGCCAGCAGTGAAGTGGGCTCGGGGGTGGAAGGCTACACCTTC. Translation: CASSEVGSGVEGYTF.

CDR3 DNA sequence: TGTGCCAGCAGTTGGGGACAGGAAGCTTTCTTT. Residues: CASSWGQEAFF. This sequence joins TRBV6-6 and TRBJ1-1; 7 bases map to TRBD1. The CDR3 has 11 amino acids. V shed 4 bases and J 8 bases; nucleotides not matched to a gene: 1. The germline V gene has CDR1 MNHNY and CDR2 SVGAGI (reference sequence).

This chain uses TRBV9 with TRBJ2-7; D is uncertain. The CDR3 runs to 14 residues. V lost 0 bases and J lost 3, with 10 bases in between. CDR1 and CDR2 (germline): SGDLS, YYNGEE. CDR3 in DNA: TGTGCCAGCAGCGTAGGTGTTTCCAACTACGAGCAGTACTTC. It translates to CASSVGVSNYEQYF.

The chain has TRBV10-3 and TRBJ1-2, with 9 positions matching TRBD1. Germline CDR1 is ENHRY and CDR2 is SYGVKD. This CDR3 contains 14 residues. The junction had 7 bases not matched to a gene; V was cut back by 3 bases and J by 8 bases. Here the CDR3 reads CAISELDRGDGYTF. CDR3 DNA: TGTGCCATCAGTGAATTGGACAGGGGAGACGGCTACACCTTC.

V gene TRBV5-8 combines with J gene TRBJ2-7, with a possible D match to TRBD2 (6 bases). Trimming pared 7 bases from V and 1 base from J, leaving 21 bases between. Germline CDR1 is SGHTS and CDR2 is YDEGEE. There are 16 residues in the CDR3. CDR3 coding DNA: TGTGCCAGCGGCGCTTCCTGGGGAGGCGGTTCCTACGAGCAGTACTTC. Residues: CASGASWGGGSYEQYF.

V usage is TRBV29-1 and J usage is TRBJ2-1; TRBD1 or TRBD2 may be the D gene (5 bases each). Trimming took 2 bases from V and 3 from J, leaving 11 bases between them. The CDR3 runs to 14 residues. Germline CDR1 reads SQVTM; CDR2 reads ANQGSEA. This CDR3 reads CSVESRDRYNEQFF. CDR3 sequence (DNA): TGCAGCGTTGAATCCCGGGACCGCTACAATGAGCAGTTCTTC.

This sequence joins TRBV6-5 and TRBJ1-5; D may be TRBD1 (5 bases). Looked up from germline, CDR1 is MNHEY and CDR2 is SVGAGI. There are 12 residues in the CDR3. The DNA for the CDR3 is TGTGCAACAAAACAGGAAAATCAGCCCCAGCATTTT. This translates into CATKQENQPQHF.

V gene TRBV9 combines with J gene TRBJ1-1; D gene unclear. This CDR3 contains 13 residues. Germline loops: CDR1 SGDLS, CDR2 YYNGEE. The ends were cut back, 4 bases at V and 5 bases at J, with 12 bases in the middle. CDR3 in DNA: TGTGCCAGCAGCCAATCCCCCGGGACTGAAGCTTTCTTT. It encodes CASSQSPGTEAFF.

The CDR3 DNA is TGCGCCAGCAGCCAAGAGGCCGGCCGCGAGACCCAGTACTTC. Translating gives CASSQEAGRETQYF. The V and J genes are TRBV4-3 and TRBJ2-5; D is ambiguous. V was cut by 0 bases and J by 5 bases, with 10 bases left in between. The CDR3 contains 14 residues. CDR1 and CDR2 (germline): LGHNA, YSLEER.

This clone is a singleton in its sample. The V call is TRBV6-5, the J call TRBJ1-1; D may be TRBD1 (6 bases). The CDR3 covers 14 residues. Per germline, CDR1 MNHEY and CDR2 SVGAGI. The V end lost 6 bases, the J end lost 4 bases, and 15 bases lay between the germline ends. CDR3 region: CASSPTGARTEAFF. CDR3 in DNA: TGTGCCAGCAGCCCCACGGGGGCTCGCACTGAAGCTTTCTTT.

This sequence joins TRBV4-1 and TRBJ1-5; 7 nucleotides line up with TRBD1. The trim removed 5 bases at V and 1 base at J, leaving 5 bases unmatched. The CDR3 sequence is 15 residues long. Germline V gene data show CDR1 as MGHRA and CDR2 as YSYEKL. CDR3 in DNA: TGCGCCAGCAGCGTTAGCAGGGGGAGCAATCAGCCCCAGCATTTT. Amino acid sequence: CASSVSRGSNQPQHF.

The chain links TRBV6-1 to TRBJ2-7; D possibly corresponds to TRBD1 (6 bases). CDR1 and CDR2 (germline): MNHNS, SASEGT. V lost 2 bases and J 3 bases, leaving 20 bases between the germline ends. This CDR3 is built from 17 residues. The CDR3 sequence is CASSELDLDSEIYEQYF. Written as DNA, the CDR3 is TGTGCCAGCAGTGAATTGGACCTGGACAGTGAGATCTACGAGCAGTACTTC.